This record concerns one T cell receptor (beta chain) sequence. The antigen is undetermined. A clone one base away is much larger, so this may be a read error. These data come from a study of early T cells in non-severe SARS-CoV-2 infection. The wider study: Sequencing of bulk RNA from unsorted whole blood was done, without chain pairing. Broader study findings: In VDJdb matching, anti-spike CD8 responses were favored while private and CD4 specificities went missing.

TCRdb ran MiXCR on the 5' RACE reads and lists one entry per CDR3 protein. This repertoire shows 85,000 to 100,000 distinct CDR3 sequences, about 13% found once; its top ten account for approximately 2.3%. The sequencing sample was made of whole blood. The TCR comes from an adult who was a healthcare worker with PCR-confirmed SARS-CoV-2 infection or an uninfected control (not recorded which).

This CDR3 reads CASSSPPDTQYF. DNA for the CDR3: TGTGCCAGCAGCTCCCCGCCAGATACGCAGTATTTT. The chain employs TRBV11-2 and TRBJ2-3; no clear D. V gave up 4 bases and J gave up 4 bases, with 6 bases separating them. The germline V gene has CDR1 SGHAT and CDR2 FQNNGV. The CDR3 has 12 amino acids.